This is a list of T cell receptor beta chains from one sample in a study of CD8 T cells in Susac syndrome. TCRdb ran MiXCR on the immunoSEQ multiplex PCR reads and lists one entry per CDR3 protein. In the table there are about 71,000 distinct CDR3 sequences, 96% of which are singletons. The sample was CD4+ T cells from PBMCs. Source of these receptors: a human donor with multiple sclerosis. Each CDR3 is given with its conserved first and last residue. The D gene is left open where the match is weak. Clone size is not always given. Where it is, it says once, few, many or a class for expanded clones.

>TRBJ2-3|.|TRBV20-1|.
CSARDWVGTQYF
TGCAGTGCTAGAGATTGGGTCGGAACGCAGTATTTT
>TRBJ2-1|TRBD1|TRBV10-3|.
CAISESRGPGNEQFF
TGTGCCATCAGTGAGTCGAGGGGGCCGGGTAATGAGCAGTTCTTC
>TRBJ2-1|.|TRBV20-1|.
CSARLPGLNEQFF
TGCAGTGCTAGACTACCAGGGCTCAATGAGCAGTTCTTC
>TRBJ2-7|TRBD1|TRBV5-1|.
CASGSGDSLYEQYF
TGCGCCAGCGGATCCGGGGACAGTCTCTACGAGCAGTACTTC
>TRBJ2-5|.|TRBV4-2|.
CASSQDLETQYF
TGTGCCAGCAGCCAGGACCTAGAGACCCAGTACTTC
>TRBJ2-2|TRBD1|TRBV28|.
CASSYRGQGATGELFF
TGTGCCAGCAGTTACAGAGGACAGGGGGCAACCGGGGAGCTGTTTTTT
>TRBJ1-3|.|TRBV3-1|.
CASSPRAENTIYF
TGTGCCAGCAGCCCGCGTGCTGAAAACACCATATATTTT
>TRBJ2-7|TRBD1|TRBV6-5|.
CASSYSRQGGYEQYF
TGTGCCAGCAGTTACTCGAGACAGGGCGGCTACGAGCAGTACTTC
>TRBJ2-7|.|TRBV12-3/TRBV12-4|once
CASSFGGVKSYEQYF
TGTGCCAGCAGTTTTGGAGGGGTAAAATCCTACGAGCAGTACTTC
>TRBJ1-2|TRBD1|TRBV5-1|.
CASRGQGYGYTF
TGCGCCAGCCGAGGACAGGGCTATGGCTACACCTTC
>TRBJ2-7|TRBD1|TRBV29-1|.
CSVLPQGPTYEQYF
TGCAGCGTTCTACCACAGGGGCCGACCTACGAGCAGTACTTC
>TRBJ2-3|TRBD1|TRBV12-3/TRBV12-4|.
CASSPGTVWADTQYF
TGTGCCAGCAGCCCCGGGACAGTTTGGGCAGATACGCAGTATTTT
>TRBJ1-5|.|TRBV20-1|.
CSARGGGQPQHF
TGCAGTGCTAGAGGAGGGGGTCAGCCCCAGCATTTT
>TRBJ1-2|.|TRBV29-1|.
CSVQQGGWYGYTF
TGCAGCGTACAACAGGGTGGCTGGTATGGCTACACCTTC
>TRBJ1-2|.|TRBV12-3/TRBV12-4|.
CASSFQFLSGYTF
TGTGCCAGCAGTTTCCAATTTCTCTCTGGCTACACCTTC
>TRBJ2-7|TRBD2|TRBV7-2|.
CASSFSGGASYEQYF
TGTGCCAGCAGCTTCAGCGGGGGGGCCTCCTACGAGCAGTACTTC
>TRBJ2-1|.|TRBV20-1|.
CSARWGQGGYNEQFF
TGCAGTGCTAGGTGGGGGCAGGGTGGGTACAATGAGCAGTTCTTC
>TRBJ2-3|TRBD1|TRBV6-2/TRBV6-3|.
CASSYSRRDRGTDTQYF
TGTGCCAGCAGTTACTCTCGCCGGGACAGGGGCACAGATACGCAGTATTTT
>TRBJ2-2|.|TRBV5-1|.
CASSLVPPGVNGELFF
TGCGCCAGCAGCTTGGTCCCCCCGGGGGTTAACGGGGAGCTGTTTTTT
>TRBJ1-1|.|TRBV12-3/TRBV12-4|.
CASSDRMNTEAFF
TGTGCCAGCAGTGACAGGATGAACACTGAAGCTTTCTTT
>TRBJ2-3|TRBD2|TRBV29-1|.
CSVVASGAGADTQYF
TGCAGCGTTGTGGCTAGCGGGGCTGGTGCAGATACGCAGTATTTT
>TRBJ2-5|TRBD2|TRBV20-1|.
CSATSGKQETQYF
TGCAGTGCTACTAGCGGGAAACAAGAGACCCAGTACTTC
>TRBJ2-5|.|TRBV7-9|.
CASSLDSETQYF
TGTGCCAGCAGCTTAGATTCGGAGACCCAGTACTTC
>TRBJ2-7|.|TRBV10-3|.
CAISESLGEQYF
TGTGCCATCAGTGAGTCCCTGGGCGAGCAGTACTTC
>TRBJ2-1|.|TRBV7-2|few
CASSVVPGPGHEQFF
TGTGCCAGCAGCGTGGTCCCGGGACCTGGCCATGAGCAGTTCTTC
>TRBJ2-2|.|TRBV20-1|.
CSARVVAGELFF
TGCAGTGCTAGAGTGGTGGCCGGGGAGCTGTTTTTT
>TRBJ2-5|TRBD2|TRBV12-3/TRBV12-4|.
CASTLAGGRETQYF
TGTGCCAGCACCCTAGCGGGGGGGCGGGAGACCCAGTACTTC
>TRBJ1-2|TRBD1|TRBV19|.
CASTDRGSGYTF
TGTGCCAGTACCGACAGGGGTAGCGGCTACACCTTC
>TRBJ1-4|.|TRBV20-1|.
CSASRPTRTNEKLFF
TGCAGTGCTAGTCGGCCAACGAGAACTAATGAAAAACTGTTTTTT
>TRBJ1-5|.|TRBV27|.
CASSPGGGNQPQHF
TGTGCCAGCAGCCCTGGGGGGGGGAATCAGCCCCAGCATTTT
>TRBJ1-2|TRBD1|TRBV29-1|.
CSVGQGDYGYTF
TGCAGCGTTGGACAGGGCGACTATGGCTACACCTTC
>TRBJ2-4|TRBD2|TRBV7-2|.
CASSFLLAGGSAKNIQYF
TGTGCCAGCAGCTTCCTCCTAGCGGGGGGTTCGGCCAAAAACATTCAGTACTTC
>TRBJ1-4|.|TRBV2|.
CASSPLTTPTPGEKLFF
TGTGCCAGCAGCCCTCTTACTACACCCACGCCCGGCGAAAAACTGTTTTTT
>TRBJ1-6|.|TRBV20-1|.
CSARSGALDPLHF
TGCAGTGCTAGATCCGGGGCCTTAGATCCCCTCCACTTT
>TRBJ2-7|.|TRBV20-1|.
CSARGYEQYF
TGCAGTGCGCGGGGATACGAGCAGTACTTC